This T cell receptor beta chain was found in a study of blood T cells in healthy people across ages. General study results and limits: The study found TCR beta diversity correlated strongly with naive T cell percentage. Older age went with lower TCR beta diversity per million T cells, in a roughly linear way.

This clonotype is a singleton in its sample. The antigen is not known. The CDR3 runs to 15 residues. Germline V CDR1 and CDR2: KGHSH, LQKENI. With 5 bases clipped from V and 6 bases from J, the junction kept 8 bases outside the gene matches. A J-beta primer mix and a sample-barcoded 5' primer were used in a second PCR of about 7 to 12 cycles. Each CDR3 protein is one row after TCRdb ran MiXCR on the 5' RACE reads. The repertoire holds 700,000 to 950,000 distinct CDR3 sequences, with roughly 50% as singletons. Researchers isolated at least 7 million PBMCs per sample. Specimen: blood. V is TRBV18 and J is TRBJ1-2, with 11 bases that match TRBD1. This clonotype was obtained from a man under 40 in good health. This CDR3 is CASSLRPGQGDGYTF. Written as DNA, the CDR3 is TGTGCCAGCTCATTACGCCCGGGACAGGGGGATGGCTACACCTTC.